This is a list of T cell receptor beta chains from one sample in a study of blood T cell repertoires in COVID-19. Libraries were prepared by immunoSEQ multiplex PCR; TCRdb keeps only in-frame clonotypes and omits some of them. The repertoire holds roughly 150,000 clones, with around four fifths as singletons. The sequenced material came from peripheral blood. The source is a woman of 80 years or more with active or convalescent COVID-19. The conserved cysteine and the conserved F or W are not part of the CDR3 here.

j_call v_call cdr3_aa
TRBJ2-2 TRBV27 ASSLSPGNPYGELF
TRBJ2-3 TRBV10-3 AIRGLAGGPDTDTQY
TRBJ1-2 TRBV1 TSSQGGTGNGYT
TRBJ2-7 TRBV3-1/TRBV3-2 ASSQETRTTRQY
TRBJ2-2 TRBV7-2 ASSLDRGISTGELF
TRBJ1-4 TRBV19 ASSLLRGEKLF
TRBJ2-4 TRBV6-4 ASSDSPLAKNIQY
TRBJ1-6 TRBV15 ATSREVSLLNSPLH
TRBJ1-3 TRBV12-3/TRBV12-4 ASSPGYTIY
TRBJ2-7 TRBV6-2/TRBV6-3 ASSYWQAYEQY
TRBJ1-3 TRBV7-2 ASSTRTGPGNTIY
TRBJ2-3 TRBV18 ASSPSSTPAGSTDTQY
TRBJ1-6 TRBV6-2/TRBV6-3 ASSTLPVSPLH
TRBJ1-1 TRBV15 ATSMGAGNTEAF
TRBJ2-1 TRBV11-2 ASSFGAGGQDEQF
TRBJ2-1 TRBV7-8 ASSPLEASGTNEQF
TRBJ1-1 TRBV11-2 ASKGVGGAVAEAF
TRBJ2-5 TRBV6-5 ASSYDSGGLKETQY
TRBJ1-4 TRBV4-3 ASSQEGGVKLF
TRBJ2-3 TRBV19 ASNRGFTDTQY